This TCR beta chain was recovered during a study of blood T cells in healthy people across ages. Primers used in a second PCR of about 6 to 12 cycles were a sample-barcoded 5' primer and a J-beta primer mix. Through a template-switch adaptor with 12 random nucleotides, each cDNA molecule received a tag. Each CDR3 protein gets one entry after TCRdb re-called the 5' RACE reads with MiXCR. This sample has just under 900,000 distinct CDR3 sequences; 29% occur once, and the top ten carry roughly 17%. J was trimmed by 4 bases and V by 2 bases; bases with no gene match: 8. The V gene's germline CDR1 is SGHRS and CDR2 YFSETQ. This CDR3 comprises 16 residues. The sample holds many counts of this clonotype.

The chain recombines TRBV5-1 with TRBJ1-2, with 10 bases lining up with TRBD1. This clonotype originated in a woman of 80 years or more in good health. Sequenced input: blood. DNA for the CDR3: TGCGCCAGCAGCTTCGGGACAGGGGAACCCCCCTATGGCTACACCTTC. Protein product: CASSFGTGEPPYGYTF.